This T cell receptor beta chain is from a study of PD-1 blockade in classical Hodgkin lymphoma. Study-level findings and limits: The origin of the repertoire differences remains undefined, with disease activity or prior therapy as possible causes.

Turning to this clone: Its antigen is not identified.

Repertoires were generated with immunoSEQ multiplex PCR, while TCRdb's copy carries only in-frame clones and drops some. The data hold some 16,000 clones, with over 80% observed a single time. Autologous stem cell transplantation was followed by relapse in every patient, and brentuximab vedotin exposure varied. This CDR3 has 16 amino acids. The germline V gene encodes CDR1 SGDLS and CDR2 YYNGEE. V lost 0 bases and J 4 bases, leaving 13 bases between the germline ends. This clonotype was obtained from a human donor with classical Hodgkin lymphoma. The material sequenced was peripheral blood mononuclear cells (PBMCs), taken before the second cycle of nivolumab. The V call is TRBV9, the J call TRBJ2-2, with D perhaps matching TRBD2 (5 bases). For the CDR3, the DNA is TGTGCCAGCAGCGTAGCTCGAGCCCGGGGCACCGGGGAGCTGTTTTTT. Its protein product is CASSVARARGTGELFF.